The present T cell receptor beta chain was sequenced within a study of regulatory T cells in long-lasting Graves disease. General study results and limits: Favoring TRBV28, TRBJ1-2 and TRBJ2-5 was a feature seen in persistent disease. Peripheral blood, not thyroid tissue, was the sole material studied.

According to the study, TCR beta libraries were built with iRepertoire HTBI primers and CDR3-region Arm-PCR. TCRdb processed the multiplex PCR reads anew with MiXCR; each CDR3 protein has one entry. Altogether some 340,000 distinct CDR3 sequences are present, about 10% being singletons, with the ten largest covering approximately 17%. This clonotype showed up many times. What it binds is unknown. Time point: newly diagnosed GD, antithyroid drugs for less than 3 months. TCR sequences were obtained from RNA taken from PBMCs. V was clipped by 0 bases and J by 7 bases, with 10 bases between them. CDR3 length equals 15 residues. The V gene's germline CDR1 is MNHNY and CDR2 SVGAGI (reference sequence). The sample also formed part of further work on T cells in Graves' hyperthyroidism and ophthalmopathy. From that paper: Blood also contained most expanded thyroid clonotypes above 0.001. The model made its ophthalmopathy prediction, and onset followed a median about 6 months later.

This TCR derives from a woman under 30 with Graves disease. The gene calls are TRBV6-6 and TRBJ1-6; maybe TRBD1 (5 bases). The starting material was peripheral blood mononuclear cells (PBMCs), obtained at new diagnosis, from a patient treated with antithyroid drugs. CDR3 bases: TGTGCCAGCAGTTACTCGGGGACCCAAAATTCACCCCTCCACTTT. Residues: CASSYSGTQNSPLHF.